This T cell receptor beta chain was sequenced in a study of spatial heterogeneity in lung cancer. Across the study: The average count in raw reads for each unique TCR and UMI combination exceeded eight appearances.

The CDR3 has 13 residues. V lost 1 base to trimming and J lost 12 bases, with 13 bases between them. Germline lookup yields CDR1 SEHNR and CDR2 FQNEAQ (reference sequence). Stated time point: blood at routine non-recurrence follow-up after resection. Sequencing of whole RNA from tumor, nontumor lung or frozen PBMC involved no sorting. Each CDR3 protein is one row after TCRdb ran MiXCR on the 5' RACE reads. The data hold around 44,000 distinct CDR3 sequences, with more than 9% observed a single time. This chain connects TRBV7-9 to TRBJ2-1, with D possibly TRBD1 on 5 matching bases. Sequencing was performed on PBMCs, taken at follow-up. The clonotype was recovered from a female donor with early-stage non-small cell lung cancer. The CDR3 is CASSLEQADGQFF. The CDR3 nucleotides are TGTGCCAGCAGCTTAGAACAGGCGGATGGGCAGTTCTTC.